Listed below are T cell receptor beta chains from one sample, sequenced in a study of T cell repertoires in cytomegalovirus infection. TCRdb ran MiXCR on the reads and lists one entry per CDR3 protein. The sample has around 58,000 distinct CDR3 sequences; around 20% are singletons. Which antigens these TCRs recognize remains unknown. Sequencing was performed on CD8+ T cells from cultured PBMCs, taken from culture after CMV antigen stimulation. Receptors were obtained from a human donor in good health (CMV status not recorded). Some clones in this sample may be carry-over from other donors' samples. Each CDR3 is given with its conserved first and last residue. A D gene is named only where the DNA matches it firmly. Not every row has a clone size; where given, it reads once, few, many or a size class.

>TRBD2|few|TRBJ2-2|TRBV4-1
TGCGCCAGCAGCCACCCGGGACTAGCGGGGGGGCCGGTAACCGGGGAGCTGTTTTTT
CASSHPGLAGGPVTGELFF
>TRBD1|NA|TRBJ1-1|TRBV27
TGTGCCAGCAGTTTACCCGGGGACAGGGAAGCTTTCTTT
CASSLPGDREAFF
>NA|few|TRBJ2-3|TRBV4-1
TGCGCCAGCAGCCCCTCAGCCCCAAAGGCAGATACGCAGTATTTT
CASSPSAPKADTQYF
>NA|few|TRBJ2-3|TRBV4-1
TGCGCCAGCAGCCAAGAATACCCCACAGATACGCAGTATTTT
CASSQEYPTDTQYF
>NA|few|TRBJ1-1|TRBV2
TGTGCCAGCAGCCACTTTGGGGGGATGAACACTGAAGCTTTCTTT
CASSHFGGMNTEAFF
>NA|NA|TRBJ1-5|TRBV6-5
TGTGCCAGCAGACCCGGACAGAGCAATCAGCCCCAGCATTTT
CASRPGQSNQPQHF
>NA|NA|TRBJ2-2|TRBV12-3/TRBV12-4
TGTGCCAGCAGTTTAGGGGGGGTCACCGGGGAGCTGTTTTTT
CASSLGGVTGELFF
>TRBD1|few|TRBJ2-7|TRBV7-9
TGTGCCAGCAGCCCAGGACAGGGGCTACGGGAGCAGTACTTC
CASSPGQGLREQYF
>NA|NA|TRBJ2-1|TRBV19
TGTGCCAGTAGTCCCTCTGGCCGCTACAATGAGCAGTTCTTC
CASSPSGRYNEQFF
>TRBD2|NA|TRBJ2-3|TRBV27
TGTGCCAGCAGTTTGACTAGCGGGACCACAGATACGCAGTATTTT
CASSLTSGTTDTQYF
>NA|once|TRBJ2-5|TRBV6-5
TGTGCCAGCAGTTACTCGGCAGGGACCCAGTACTTC
CASSYSAGTQYF
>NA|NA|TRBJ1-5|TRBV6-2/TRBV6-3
TGTGCCAGCAGCCCACAGGGATATAGCAATCAGCCCCAGCATTTT
CASSPQGYSNQPQHF
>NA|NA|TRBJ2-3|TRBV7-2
TGTGCCAGCATCCCTCGACTGGGGAATCCCACAGATACGCAGTATTTT
CASIPRLGNPTDTQYF
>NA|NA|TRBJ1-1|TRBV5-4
TGTGCCAGCAGCTTGGAGGATTTCACTGAAGCTTTCTTT
CASSLEDFTEAFF
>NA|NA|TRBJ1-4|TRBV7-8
TGTGCCAGCAGCGCAGTTGGGGGAGGCACTAATGAAAAACTGTTTTTT
CASSAVGGGTNEKLFF